These T cell receptor beta chains were read from a single sample in a study of blood T cell repertoires in COVID-19. Profiling relied on immunoSEQ multiplex PCR, and the TCRdb table lists in-frame clones only, not all of them. The sample holds about 210,000 clones, almost 85% seen once. The specimen was peripheral blood. The receptors were gathered from a woman in her thirties or forties with acute or convalescent COVID-19. Both conserved end residues are part of each CDR3. The order of the fields is J gene, D gene, clone size, V gene, CDR3 protein, CDR3 DNA. D genes are given only for firm matches. Clone size is stated in some rows and not others, as once, few, many or a class when expanded.

>TRBJ2-1|-|-|TRBV3-1/TRBV3-2
CAGSRSGVSQFF
TGTGCCGGCAGCCGATCAGGGGTATCGCAGTTCTTC
>TRBJ1-1|TRBD1|-|TRBV10-3
CAIREDRGFVNTEAFF
TGTGCCATCAGGGAGGACAGGGGTTTCGTGAACACTGAAGCTTTCTTT
>TRBJ1-1|-|-|TRBV27
CASSLSDIAGNTEAFF
TGTGCCAGCAGTTTATCTGATATAGCCGGGAACACTGAAGCTTTCTTT
>TRBJ1-5|-|-|TRBV6-6
CASSLGQVNQPQHF
TGTGCCAGCAGTTTAGGACAAGTTAATCAGCCCCAGCATTTT
>TRBJ1-2|-|-|TRBV10-3
CAISESVADGYTF
TGTGCCATCAGTGAGTCGGTGGCAGATGGCTACACCTTC
>TRBJ2-1|-|-|TRBV2
CASSDGLYNEQFF
TGTGCCAGCAGTGATGGACTCTACAATGAGCAGTTCTTC
>TRBJ2-3|TRBD2|-|TRBV7-2
CASSLPGLAGLDTQYF
TGTGCCAGCAGCCTACCGGGACTAGCGGGGCTGGATACGCAGTATTTT
>TRBJ1-2|TRBD1|-|TRBV10-2
CASSESGGTGRGYTF
TGCGCCAGCAGTGAGTCGGGGGGGACAGGCCGAGGCTACACCTTC
>TRBJ2-7|-|once|TRBV5-1
CASSQTGTIYEQYF
TGCGCCAGCAGCCAAACCGGGACAATTTACGAGCAGTACTTC
>TRBJ2-7|TRBD2|-|TRBV5-1
CASSLGASGFSYEQYF
TGCGCCAGCAGCTTGGGTGCTAGCGGATTCTCCTACGAGCAGTACTTC
>TRBJ2-7|-|-|TRBV27
CASSPLLGRLHF
TGTGCCAGCAGTCCGTTATTGGGGCGATTGCACTTC
>TRBJ2-7|TRBD1|-|TRBV29-1
CSVGPGQGNEQYF
TGCAGCGTGGGCCCGGGACAGGGTAACGAGCAGTACTTC
>TRBJ2-3|TRBD2|once|TRBV9
CASSPRLAGAPATDTQYF
TGTGCCAGCAGCCCCAGACTAGCGGGGGCGCCAGCTACAGATACGCAGTATTTT
>TRBJ1-4|TRBD1|-|TRBV5-5
CASSLEQGVNEKLFF
TGTGCCAGCAGCTTGGAGCAGGGGGTGAATGAAAAACTGTTTTTT
>TRBJ2-1|TRBD2|-|TRBV2
CASSERLAGGNEQFF
TGTGCCAGCAGTGAAAGACTAGCGGGGGGAAATGAGCAGTTCTTC
>TRBJ2-7|TRBD2|-|TRBV4-3
CASSQGLAGSYEQYF
TGCGCCAGCAGCCAAGGACTAGCGGGCTCCTACGAGCAGTACTTC
>TRBJ1-3|TRBD1|-|TRBV4-1
CASSQDFAAGGRNTIYF
TGCGCCAGCAGCCAAGATTTTGCGGCAGGGGGACGAAACACCATATATTTT
>TRBJ1-1|TRBD1|-|TRBV19
CASSQDRGAEAFF
TGTGCCAGTAGCCAAGACAGGGGAGCTGAAGCTTTCTTT
>TRBJ1-4|TRBD1|-|TRBV4-3
CASSQEGTALEKLFF
TGCGCCAGCAGTCAAGAAGGGACAGCCTTGGAAAAACTGTTTTTT
>TRBJ2-3|TRBD1|-|TRBV5-1
CASSWVGQGSADTQYF
TGCGCCAGCAGCTGGGTAGGACAGGGATCCGCAGATACGCAGTATTTT
>TRBJ2-5|TRBD2|-|TRBV24-1
CATEGRAQATQYF
TGTGCCACCGAAGGGAGGGCGCAAGCGACCCAGTACTTC
>TRBJ2-1|TRBD2|-|TRBV6-1
CASSKGLAGYNEQFF
TGTGCCAGCAGTAAGGGACTAGCGGGATACAATGAGCAGTTCTTC
>TRBJ2-6|TRBD2|-|TRBV27
CASSRTSPSGANVLTF
TGTGCCAGCAGCCGGACTAGTCCTTCTGGGGCCAACGTCCTGACTTTC
>TRBJ1-1|-|once|TRBV30
CAWAGADTEAFF
TGTGCCTGGGCGGGGGCGGACACTGAAGCTTTCTTT
>TRBJ1-2|-|many|TRBV19
CASSIAQGSGYTF
TGTGCCAGTAGTATAGCGCAGGGAAGCGGCTACACCTTC
>TRBJ1-1|-|-|TRBV2
CASKGATHTEAFF
TGTGCCAGCAAAGGAGCTACCCACACTGAAGCTTTCTTT
>TRBJ2-5|TRBD2|-|TRBV13
CASSYDGGETQYF
TGTGCCAGCAGCTACGACGGGGGGGAGACCCAGTACTTC
>TRBJ2-2|-|-|TRBV9
CASSIRTGQGFLAGGRTGELFF
TGTGCCAGCAGTATACGTACGGGACAGGGGTTTTTAGCGGGAGGAAGGACCGGGGAGCTGTTTTTT
>TRBJ2-5|TRBD1|-|TRBV6-2/TRBV6-3
CASSTGTVQETQYF
TGTGCCAGCAGTACGGGGACAGTTCAAGAGACCCAGTACTTC
>TRBJ2-1|TRBD1|-|TRBV5-1
CASVSRGRNEQFF
TGCGCCAGCGTGAGCAGGGGGCGCAATGAGCAGTTCTTC
>TRBJ2-7|-|-|TRBV23-1
CASSPLRGGAAGNPNEQYF
TGCGCCAGCAGCCCCTTGAGGGGGGGGGCGGCTGGGAACCCGAACGAGCAGTACTTC
>TRBJ1-1|-|-|TRBV30
CAWSADMNTEAFF
TGTGCCTGGAGTGCGGACATGAACACTGAAGCTTTCTTT
>TRBJ2-6|-|-|TRBV7-8
CASRSLYSGANVLTF
TGTGCCAGCAGGTCCCTTTACTCTGGGGCCAACGTCCTGACTTTC
>TRBJ1-2|-|-|TRBV30
CAWSVGWGLEFGYTF
TGTGCCTGGAGTGTTGGATGGGGGCTGGAGTTTGGCTACACCTTC
>TRBJ2-1|-|-|TRBV4-1
CASSQSRQDKRNNEQFF
TGCGCCAGCAGCCAATCCCGACAGGACAAACGAAACAATGAGCAGTTCTTC
>TRBJ2-7|-|-|TRBV5-1
CASSLALARGSEQYF
TGCGCCAGCAGCTTGGCTCTAGCGAGAGGCTCCGAGCAGTACTTC
>TRBJ1-5|-|-|TRBV6-1
CASSESGLSGNQPQHF
TGTGCCAGCAGTGAATCTGGCCTCTCGGGAAATCAGCCCCAGCATTTT
>TRBJ2-3|-|-|TRBV15
CATSRVWTVAADTQYF
TGTGCCACCAGCAGAGTATGGACAGTTGCGGCAGATACGCAGTATTTT
>TRBJ2-2|TRBD2|-|TRBV5-5
CASSLVRGEGRSTGELFF
TGTGCCAGCAGCTTGGTGCGGGGGGAGGGTAGGTCCACCGGGGAGCTGTTTTTT
>TRBJ2-3|TRBD2|-|TRBV5-5
CASSLNAGGSTDTQYF
TGTGCCAGCAGCTTGAATGCGGGGGGGAGCACAGATACGCAGTATTTT
>TRBJ1-4|-|-|TRBV6-6
CASGAATNEKLFF
TGTGCCAGCGGAGCCGCAACTAATGAAAAACTGTTTTTT
>TRBJ2-1|TRBD2|-|TRBV24-1
CATSYLGLAGNNEQFF
TGTGCCACCAGCTACCTGGGACTAGCGGGCAACAATGAGCAGTTCTTC
>TRBJ2-7|TRBD2|few|TRBV10-2
CASSESTSGSLGEQYF
TGCGCCAGCAGTGAGAGTACTAGCGGGAGCTTGGGAGAGCAGTACTTC
>TRBJ2-1|-|-|TRBV5-1
CASTPMGGTNEQFF
TGCGCCAGCACCCCTATGGGGGGAACCAATGAGCAGTTCTTC
>TRBJ2-7|TRBD1|once|TRBV5-1
CASSLTGGRPRATYEQYF
TGCGCCAGCAGCTTGACAGGGGGAAGGCCCCGGGCAACCTACGAGCAGTACTTC
>TRBJ1-6|TRBD1|-|TRBV27
CASSSGTGVTLHF
TGTGCCAGCAGTTCCGGGACAGGGGTTACCCTCCACTTT
>TRBJ2-1|-|-|TRBV12-2
CASRRRSQTIYNEQFF
TGTGCAAGTCGCCGTCGCTCCCAAACTATTTACAATGAGCAGTTCTTC
>TRBJ2-5|-|-|TRBV7-8
CASSRTRWETQYF
TGTGCCAGCAGCCGTACTAGGTGGGAGACCCAGTACTTC
>TRBJ1-4|-|-|TRBV1
CTSSFRTGGGIIEKLFF
TGCACCAGCAGTTTTAGGACAGGTGGGGGGATTATTGAAAAACTGTTTTTT
>TRBJ2-1|TRBD2|-|TRBV18
CASSQGEAGVGGEQFF
TGTGCCAGCTCCCAGGGAGAAGCGGGAGTGGGGGGTGAGCAGTTCTTC
>TRBJ1-1|TRBD1|-|TRBV15
CATSRDQRQGALANTEAFF
TGTGCCACCAGCAGAGATCAGAGACAGGGGGCCTTGGCGAACACTGAAGCTTTCTTT